This is a list of T cell receptor beta chains from one sample in a study of blood T cell repertoires in COVID-19. Here immunoSEQ multiplex PCR was the method, and the copy in TCRdb shows in-frame clones only, minus some. The table has over 85,000 clones, 75% to 85% seen once; the top ten hold 24%. The sample consisted of peripheral blood. These receptors originate from a human donor in a cohort sampled during active COVID-19. Each CDR3 is given with its conserved first and last residue. The D gene is left open where the match is weak. Size is stated for part of the rows, as once, few or many counts, or as a class when the clone is expanded.

16	TRBV5-1	TRBJ2-3	-	TRBD2	TGCGCCAGCAGCACTCCGACTAGCGGGAGAACAGATACGCAGTATTTT	CASSTPTSGRTDTQYF
16	TRBV6-4	TRBJ2-1	-	TRBD2	TGTGCCAGCAGTGAATCCGGGACTAGCGGATACAATGAGCAGTTCTTC	CASSESGTSGYNEQFF
15	TRBV10-3	TRBJ1-1	-	-	TGTGCCATCAGTGGGGGAGGGGCCCTCGTGGCTGAAGCTTTCTTT	CAISGGGALVAEAFF
14	TRBV11-3	TRBJ2-1	-	TRBD1	TGTGCCAGCAGCCAAACAGGGGGAAATAATGAGCAGTTCTTC	CASSQTGGNNEQFF
20	TRBV27	TRBJ1-1	-	TRBD1	TGTGCCAGCAGTAAACAGGGGGCGAGGGCAGTGGGAGAGATGAACACTGAAGCTTTCTTT	CASSKQGARAVGEMNTEAFF
15	TRBV30	TRBJ2-3	-	TRBD1	TGTGCCTGGAAGGCGGCAGGGGGCTTGGCAGATACGCAGTATTTT	CAWKAAGGLADTQYF
16	TRBV7-9	TRBJ2-6	once	-	TGTGCCAGCAGCAGGGCCGGGAACTCTGGGGCCAACGTCCTGACTTTC	CASSRAGNSGANVLTF
13	TRBV7-9	TRBJ2-5	-	-	TGTGCCAGCAGCTCGGACTGGTTAGAGACCCAGTACTTC	CASSSDWLETQYF
16	TRBV25-1	TRBJ2-3	few	TRBD2	TGTGCCAGCAGCGAGGCCCTAGCGGGAGTCGGAGATACGCAGTATTTT	CASSEALAGVGDTQYF
16	TRBV7-6	TRBJ2-5	-	TRBD2	TGTGCCAGCAGCTTAGGTAGCGGGAGCTTCGGCGAGACCCAGTACTTC	CASSLGSGSFGETQYF
13	TRBV11-3	TRBJ1-1	-	TRBD1	TGTGCCAGCAGCTTTACTAAGACAGGGGAAGCTTTCTTT	CASSFTKTGEAFF
16	TRBV5-4	TRBJ2-1	-	TRBD2	TGTGCCAGCAGCTCGCGGACTAGTCGCTCCTACAATGAGCAGTTCTTC	CASSSRTSRSYNEQFF
14	TRBV9	TRBJ2-1	many	TRBD2	TGTGCCAGCAGCGTAGAAGGCCGGGAGGATGAGCAGTTCTTC	CASSVEGREDEQFF
16	TRBV4-3	TRBJ1-3	-	-	TGCGCCAGCAGCCAAGCCCGGGGATACTCTGGAAACACCATATATTTT	CASSQARGYSGNTIYF
17	TRBV23-1	TRBJ1-5	few	-	TGCGCCAGCAGTCAAACCTCGAGACAGGAGTACAATCAGCCCCAGCATTTT	CASSQTSRQEYNQPQHF
14	TRBV27	TRBJ2-1	-	TRBD1	TGTGCCAGCAGTCCTGGACAGGGTCGGTATGAGCAGTTCTTC	CASSPGQGRYEQFF
12	TRBV30	TRBJ1-2	-	-	TGTGCCTGGAGTGCTCCCGTCTATGGCTACACCTTC	CAWSAPVYGYTF
13	TRBV7-8	TRBJ1-5	-	-	TGTGCCAGCAGACAGGACAACAATCAGCCCCAGCATTTT	CASRQDNNQPQHF
13	TRBV18	TRBJ1-5	-	TRBD1	TGTGCCAGCTCCCCGGGACAGAATCAGCCCCAGCATTTT	CASSPGQNQPQHF
12	TRBV28	TRBJ1-1	-	-	TGTGCCAGCAGTTACAGGGAGACTGAAGCTTTCTTT	CASSYRETEAFF
16	TRBV6-6	TRBJ2-3	-	-	TGTGCCGCCAGACCCTGGACAGAGATTTACACAGATACGCAGTATTTT	CAARPWTEIYTDTQYF
14	TRBV7-9	TRBJ2-3	-	TRBD2	TGTGCCAGCAGCTTAGGGCTAGCGGGAGATACGCAGTATTTT	CASSLGLAGDTQYF
15	TRBV7-9	TRBJ2-3	-	TRBD1	TGTGCCAGCAGCCCACGGACAGGGATGATGGATACGCAGTATTTT	CASSPRTGMMDTQYF
16	TRBV19	TRBJ2-1	-	TRBD2	TGTGCCAGTAGTATTACGGCTAGCGGGAGTTACAATGAGCAGTTCTTC	CASSITASGSYNEQFF
13	TRBV30	TRBJ1-5	-	-	TGTGCCTGGAATGTGCAGAACAATCAGCCCCAGCATTTT	CAWNVQNNQPQHF
11	TRBV3-1/TRBV3-2	TRBJ2-7	-	-	TGTGCCAGCGGAATATCGGGGGAGCAGTACTTC	CASGISGEQYF
15	TRBV4-2	TRBJ2-5	-	-	TGTGCCAGCAGCCAGACCCCGGGAACACAAGAGACCCAGTACTTC	CASSQTPGTQETQYF
16	TRBV19	TRBJ2-1	few	TRBD2	TGTGCCAGTAGTATTGGGGGGGGGACTAGCATCAATGAGCAGTTCTTC	CASSIGGGTSINEQFF
14	TRBV4-3	TRBJ1-1	-	-	TGCGCCAGCAGCCAAGAATACCAATCTGAGGAAGCTTTCTTT	CASSQEYQSEEAFF
12	TRBV28	TRBJ1-2	-	-	TGTGCCAGCAGTCCTCGCGGGGTTGGCTACACCTTC	CASSPRGVGYTF
19	TRBV7-9	TRBJ2-2	-	-	TGTGCCAGCAGCCCCCCCGGAGCGATCTTGGGGCCCAGGAAAAATGAGCTGTTTTTT	CASSPPGAILGPRKNELFF
16	TRBV7-6	TRBJ2-1	-	TRBD2	TGTGCCAGCAGCCCTGGAGCGGGAGGCTCCTACAATGAGCAGTTCTTC	CASSPGAGGSYNEQFF
18	TRBV5-1	TRBJ2-3	-	TRBD2	TGCGCCAGCAGCTTGGCCGCGGGTACGGCGGGAGGCACAGATACGCAGTATTTT	CASSLAAGTAGGTDTQYF
11	TRBV11-2	TRBJ2-7	few	-	TGTGCCAGCAGCCAGGGCCCCGAGCAGTACTTC	CASSQGPEQYF
17	TRBV27	TRBJ1-2	-	TRBD1	TGTGCCAGCAGTTTAATCGGGACAGGGGTATCCCTATATGGCTACACCTTC	CASSLIGTGVSLYGYTF
15	TRBV9	TRBJ2-1	-	TRBD1	TGTGCCAGCAGCGTTGAAGGACAGGGGAACAATGAGCAGTTCTTC	CASSVEGQGNNEQFF